Listed below are T cell receptor beta chains from one sample, sequenced in a study of CD8 T cells in Susac syndrome. TCRdb redid the calling of the immunoSEQ multiplex PCR reads with MiXCR, one entry per CDR3 protein. Among around 150,000 distinct CDR3 sequences, roughly 95% were seen once, and the ten largest hold around 0.13%. Source material: CD4+ T cells from PBMCs. The receptor set was obtained from a human donor in good health. Each CDR3 is given with its conserved first and last residue. The size of a clone is reported for some rows only, either as once, few or many, or as a class for expanded clones.

v_call	j_call	clone_size	cdr3_aa
TRBV6-5	TRBJ2-7	once	CASSYGRGGYEQYF
TRBV20-1	TRBJ1-6	-	CSAPGTANSPLHF
TRBV6-2/TRBV6-3	TRBJ1-2	-	CASSLPELGMRTF
TRBV7-9	TRBJ1-2	-	CASQYGTSDGYTF
TRBV11-1	TRBJ2-1	-	CASSSSRDWWYNEQFF
TRBV2	TRBJ2-3	-	CASSEGLATDTQYF
TRBV27	TRBJ1-1	once	CASSLLPSMNTEAFF
TRBV20-1	TRBJ1-6	-	CSARGQGAVRSPLHF
TRBV12-3/TRBV12-4	TRBJ1-2	-	CASSSGTLWGYTF
TRBV10-3	TRBJ2-5	-	CAITVPQETQYF
TRBV2	TRBJ2-7	-	CASRSLYEQYF
TRBV29-1	TRBJ2-3	-	CSVVQGTTRTQYF
TRBV20-1	TRBJ2-1	once	CSASSGYSYNEQFF
TRBV20-1	TRBJ1-1	-	CSARAPRNTEAFF
TRBV10-3	TRBJ2-6	-	CAISAGAGGSGANVLTF
TRBV20-1	TRBJ2-5	-	CSAPNSAGTQETQYF
TRBV9	TRBJ1-2	-	CASSLTMVDGYTF
TRBV4-1	TRBJ2-5	-	CASSQAPTSGGLGETQYF
TRBV19	TRBJ1-2	once	CASSMSEAGVRVRGYTF
TRBV5-6	TRBJ2-2	-	CASSLGGTITGELFF
TRBV20-1	TRBJ2-3	-	CSAPGPGADTQYF
TRBV20-1	TRBJ2-4	-	CSARVAAGIAKNIQYF
TRBV3-1	TRBJ1-3	-	CASSLGQAGNTIYF
TRBV3-1	TRBJ1-2	-	CASSQSFGTIYGYTF
TRBV12-3/TRBV12-4	TRBJ1-2	few	CASPLQPRDRNYNYGYTF
TRBV5-1	TRBJ2-7	-	CASSAGVEGNEQYF
TRBV29-1	TRBJ1-2	-	CSVDELGARRGGYTF
TRBV2	TRBJ2-5	-	CASSDSGLQETQYF
TRBV20-1	TRBJ1-1	-	CSARSAGAEAFF